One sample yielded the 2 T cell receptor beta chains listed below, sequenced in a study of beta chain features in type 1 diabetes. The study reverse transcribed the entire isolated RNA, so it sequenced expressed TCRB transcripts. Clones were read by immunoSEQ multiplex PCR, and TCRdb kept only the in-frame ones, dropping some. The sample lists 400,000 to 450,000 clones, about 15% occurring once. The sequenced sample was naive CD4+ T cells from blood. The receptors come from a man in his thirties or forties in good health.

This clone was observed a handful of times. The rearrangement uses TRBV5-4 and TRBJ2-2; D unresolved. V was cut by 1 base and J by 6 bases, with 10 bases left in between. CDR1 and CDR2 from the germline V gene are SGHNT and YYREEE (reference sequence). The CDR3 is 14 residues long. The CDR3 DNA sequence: TGTGCCAGCAGCTTGTTTGGGGTCGCCGGGGAGCTGTTTTTT. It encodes CASSLFGVAGELFF.

CDR3 sequence reads: CASSRGTSGNTDTQYF. The DNA for the CDR3 is TGTGCCAGCAGCCGCGGGACTAGCGGGAATACAGATACGCAGTATTTT. The chain is built from TRBV9 and TRBJ2-3; 13 bases agree with TRBD2. Germline loops: CDR1 SGDLS, CDR2 YYNGEE. V shed 4 bases and J 3 bases; nucleotides not matched to a gene: 5. The CDR3 loop spans 16 amino acids.